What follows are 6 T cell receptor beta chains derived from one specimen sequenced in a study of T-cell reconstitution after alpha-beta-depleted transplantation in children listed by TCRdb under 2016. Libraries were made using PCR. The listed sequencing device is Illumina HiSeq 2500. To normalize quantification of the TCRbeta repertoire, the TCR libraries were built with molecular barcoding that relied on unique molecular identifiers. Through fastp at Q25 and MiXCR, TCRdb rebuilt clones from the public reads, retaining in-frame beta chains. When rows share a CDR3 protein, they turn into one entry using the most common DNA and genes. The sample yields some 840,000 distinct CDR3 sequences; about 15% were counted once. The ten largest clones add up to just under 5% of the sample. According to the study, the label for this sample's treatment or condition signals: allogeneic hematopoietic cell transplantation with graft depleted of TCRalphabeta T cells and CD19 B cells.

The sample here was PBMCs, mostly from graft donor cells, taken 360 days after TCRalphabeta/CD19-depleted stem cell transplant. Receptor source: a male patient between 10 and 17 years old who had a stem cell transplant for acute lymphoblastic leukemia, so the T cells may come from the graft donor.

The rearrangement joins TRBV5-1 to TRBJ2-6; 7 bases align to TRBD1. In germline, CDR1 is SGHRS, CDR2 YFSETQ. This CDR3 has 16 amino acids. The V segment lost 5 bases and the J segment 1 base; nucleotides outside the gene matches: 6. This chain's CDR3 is CASRGQSSSGANVLTF. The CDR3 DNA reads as TGCGCCAGCAGGGGACAGAGCTCTTCTGGGGCCAACGTCCTGACTTTC. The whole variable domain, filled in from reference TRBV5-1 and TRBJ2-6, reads KAGVTQTPRYLIKTRGQQVTLSCSPISGHRSVSWYQQTPGQGLQFLFEYFSETQRNKGNFPGRFSGRQFSNSRSEMNVSTLELGDSALYLCASRGQSSSGANVLTFGAGSRLTVL.

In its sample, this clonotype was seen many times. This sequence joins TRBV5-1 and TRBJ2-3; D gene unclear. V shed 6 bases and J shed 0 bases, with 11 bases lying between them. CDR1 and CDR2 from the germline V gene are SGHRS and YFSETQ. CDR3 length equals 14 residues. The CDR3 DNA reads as TGCGCCAGCAACCGGCAGCCAAGCACAGATACGCAGTATTTT. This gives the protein CASNRQPSTDTQYF.

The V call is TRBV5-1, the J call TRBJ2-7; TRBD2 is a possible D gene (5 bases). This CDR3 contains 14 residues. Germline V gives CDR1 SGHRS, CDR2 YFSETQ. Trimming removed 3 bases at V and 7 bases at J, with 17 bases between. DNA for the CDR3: TGCGCCAGCAGCTCGACGGGAAGATCGGGAGAGCAGTACTTC. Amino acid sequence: CASSSTGRSGEQYF.

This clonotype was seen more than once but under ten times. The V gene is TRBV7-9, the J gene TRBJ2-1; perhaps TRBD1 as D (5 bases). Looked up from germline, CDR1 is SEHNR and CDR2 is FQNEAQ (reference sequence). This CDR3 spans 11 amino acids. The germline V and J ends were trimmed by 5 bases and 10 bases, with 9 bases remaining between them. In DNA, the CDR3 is TGTGCCAGCAGCCCCCAGGGCGAGCAGTTCTTC. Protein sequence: CASSPQGEQFF.

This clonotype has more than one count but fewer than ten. This CDR3 reads CSASGWSAVETYEQYF. The CDR3 DNA reads as TGCAGTGCCTCAGGCTGGAGTGCAGTGGAGACCTACGAGCAGTACTTC. V usage is TRBV20-1 and J usage is TRBJ2-7, with no clear D. The V and J ends lost 6 bases and 2 bases respectively, with 23 bases between them. Germline CDR1 and CDR2: DFQATT and SNEGSKA (reference sequence). This CDR3 spans 16 amino acids.

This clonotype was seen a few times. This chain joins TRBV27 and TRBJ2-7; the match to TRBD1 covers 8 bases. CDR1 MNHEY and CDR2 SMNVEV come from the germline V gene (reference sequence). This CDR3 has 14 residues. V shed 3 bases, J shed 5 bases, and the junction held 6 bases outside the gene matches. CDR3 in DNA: TGTGCCAGCAGTTTGGGTGGGACAGGAGACGAGCAGTACTTC. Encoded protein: CASSLGGTGDEQYF.